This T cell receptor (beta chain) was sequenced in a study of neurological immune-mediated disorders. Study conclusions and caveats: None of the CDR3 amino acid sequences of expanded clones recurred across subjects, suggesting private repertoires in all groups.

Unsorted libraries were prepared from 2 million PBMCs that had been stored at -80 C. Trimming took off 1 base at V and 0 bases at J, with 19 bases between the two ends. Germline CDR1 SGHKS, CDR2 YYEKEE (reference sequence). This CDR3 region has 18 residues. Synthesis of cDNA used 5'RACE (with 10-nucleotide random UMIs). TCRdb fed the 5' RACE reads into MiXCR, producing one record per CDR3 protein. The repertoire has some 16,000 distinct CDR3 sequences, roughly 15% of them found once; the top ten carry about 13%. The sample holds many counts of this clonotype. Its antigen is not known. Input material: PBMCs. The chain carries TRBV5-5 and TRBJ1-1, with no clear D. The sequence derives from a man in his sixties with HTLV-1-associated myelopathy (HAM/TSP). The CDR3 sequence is CASSLFPLRARMNTEAFF. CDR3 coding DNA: TGTGCCAGCAGCTTGTTCCCCTTAAGGGCAAGAATGAACACTGAAGCTTTCTTT.